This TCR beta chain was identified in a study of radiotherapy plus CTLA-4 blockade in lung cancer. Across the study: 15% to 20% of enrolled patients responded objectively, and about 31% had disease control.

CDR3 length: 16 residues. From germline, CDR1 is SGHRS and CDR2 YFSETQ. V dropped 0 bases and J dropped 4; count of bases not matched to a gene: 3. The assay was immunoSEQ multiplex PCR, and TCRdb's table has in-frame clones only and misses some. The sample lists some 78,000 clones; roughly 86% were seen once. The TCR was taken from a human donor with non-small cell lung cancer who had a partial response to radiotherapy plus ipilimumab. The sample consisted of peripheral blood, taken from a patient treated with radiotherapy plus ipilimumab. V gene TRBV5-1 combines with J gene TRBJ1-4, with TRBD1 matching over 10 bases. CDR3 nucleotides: TGCGCCAGCAGCTTGGCTGACAGGGGGCATAATGAAAAACTGTTTTTT. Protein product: CASSLADRGHNEKLFF.